This entry lists 12 T cell receptor beta chains sequenced from one sample in a study of cytomegalovirus exposure and HLA in healthy donors. The PCR contained 60 Vbeta and 13 Jbeta primers. Generated by immunoSEQ multiplex PCR, the TCRdb table keeps only in-frame clones and is missing some. The sample includes over 150,000 clones, 78% of them seen just once. Sequences were obtained from PBMCs. The receptors come from a woman aged 45-65 years in good health and CMV-seropositive.

J is TRBJ1-1 and V is TRBV2, with 8 bases matching TRBD1. Germline CDR1 and CDR2: SNHLY and FYNNEI. This CDR3 is 13 amino acids long. J gave up 8 bases and V 8 bases, and 10 bases lay outside the gene matches. The CDR3 DNA is TGTGCCAGCTTGCCAGGGGGCGCGGGAGAAGCTTTCTTT. Translating it yields CASLPGGAGEAFF.

This clone was detected a few times. The rearrangement joins TRBV6-5 to TRBJ1-2; D not certain. V lost 6 bases and J lost 4, with 12 bases in between. The CDR3 loop spans 13 amino acids. Germline loops: CDR1 MNHEY, CDR2 SVGAGI. Here the CDR3 DNA reads TGTGCCAGCAGGACCGAGGTTGGCTATGGCTACACCTTC. It encodes CASRTEVGYGYTF.

CDR3 sequence reads: CASSLDRARSYEQYF. In nucleotides, the CDR3 is TGTGCCAGCAGCTTAGACAGGGCCCGCTCCTACGAGCAGTACTTC. The chain employs TRBV11-3 and TRBJ2-7, with D perhaps matching TRBD1 (5 bases). Germline CDR1 and CDR2: SGHNT and YENEEA. Trimming took off 0 bases at V and 0 bases at J, with 9 bases between the two ends. This CDR3 spans 15 amino acids.

The V call is TRBV29-1, the J call TRBJ1-4; 7 bases match TRBD1. The ends lost 7 bases at V and 0 bases at J; junction bases unmatched: 8. This CDR3 has 15 residues. CDR1 is SQVTM, CDR2 ANQGSEA, per germline. The CDR3 reads CSARDRSPTNEKLFF. In DNA form, the CDR3 reads TGCAGCGCCCGGGACAGATCTCCAACTAATGAAAAACTGTTTTTT.

This clone came up a few times. The J gene is TRBJ1-2, the V gene TRBV6-5, with 9 bases that match TRBD1. CDR1 is MNHEY, CDR2 SVGAGI, per germline. The J segment lost 4 bases and the V segment lost 0 bases, leaving 3 bases of the junction unmatched. The CDR3 covers 15 residues. The CDR3 region has the DNA TGTGCCAGCAGTTACTCTATACAGGGGGCCTATGGCTACACCTTC. It yields the protein CASSYSIQGAYGYTF.

Regarding this clone: An end of the junction does not agree with germline; a read error may underlie this. Different DNA sequences within this sample yield the same CDR3. CDR3 DNA sequence: TGTGCCAGTAGCGATGGGGGGTGGGGCGGCGAGCAGTACTTC. Translating it yields CASSDGGWGGEQYF. The V call is TRBV9, the J call TRBJ2-7, with D tentatively TRBD2 (6 bases). This CDR3 has 14 amino acids. Germline CDR1 reads SGDLS; CDR2 reads YYNGEE. Looking up the rest from reference TRBV9 and TRBJ2-7 gives the full variable domain: DSGVTQTPKHLITATGQRVTLRCSPRSGDLSVYWYQQSLDQGLQFLIQYYNGEERAKGNILERFSAQQFPDLHSELNLSSLELGDSALYFCASSDGGWGGEQYFGPGTRLTVT.

Concerning this clone itself: The junction departs from germline at one end; a sequencing error may be responsible. V is TRBV4-3 and J is TRBJ2-6, with D possibly TRBD1 on 5 matching bases. Germline V gives CDR1 LGHNA, CDR2 YSLEER. The CDR3 contains 15 residues. CDR3 nucleotides: TGCGCCAGCAGCCAAGCGCGTTCTGGGGCCAACGGCCTGACTTTC. Translation: CASSQARSGANGLTF.

Concerning this clone itself: One end of the junction does not line up with germline, which may come from a read error. The V gene is TRBV28, the J gene TRBJ1-3, with TRBD1 matching over 7 bases. Germline V gene sequence: CDR1 MDHEN, CDR2 SYDVKM. The CDR3 is 13 amino acids. The CDR3 DNA reads as TGTGCCAGCAGTTTTCCCCTTAAGGGGGCCCCGCATTTT. This sequence encodes CASSFPLKGAPHF.

This chain joins TRBV19 and TRBJ1-1, with 9 bases fitting TRBD1. The CDR3 consists of 15 residues. J was trimmed by 4 bases and V by 8 bases; bases with no gene match: 11. Looked up from germline, CDR1 is LNHDA and CDR2 is SQIVND (reference sequence). For the CDR3, the DNA is TGTGCCAGTGGGGGACAGGGTCTCGGAAGCACTGAAGCTTTCTTT. Amino acid sequence: CASGGQGLGSTEAFF.

The J gene is TRBJ2-1, the V gene TRBV5-1; TRBD1 agrees at 7 bases. The CDR3 length is 16 residues. The germline V gene encodes CDR1 SGHRS and CDR2 YFSETQ. V was pared by 1 base and J by 1 base, with 5 bases of the junction left unmatched. CDR3 nucleotide sequence: TGCGCCAGCAGCTTGTCTACAGGGGAGTCCTACAATGAGCAGTTCTTC. This gives the protein CASSLSTGESYNEQFF.

J is TRBJ2-1 and V is TRBV9; D might be TRBD1 (5 bases). This CDR3 has 14 amino acids. Germline lookup yields CDR1 SGDLS and CDR2 YYNGEE. Trimming left V 2 bases short and J 8 bases short, with 14 bases between. The CDR3 is CASSVLGALDEQFF. Written as DNA, the CDR3 is TGTGCCAGCAGCGTTCTAGGGGCTTTGGATGAGCAGTTCTTC.

The gene calls are TRBV27 and TRBJ1-1; 9 bases align to TRBD1. In germline, CDR1 is MNHEY, CDR2 SMNVEV (reference sequence). This CDR3 contains 14 residues. V dropped 8 bases and J dropped 4; count of bases not matched to a gene: 8. Here the CDR3 DNA reads TGTGCCAGCGTGGGACAGGGACGGGGCACTGAAGCTTTCTTT. The encoded protein is CASVGQGRGTEAFF.